These T cell receptor beta chains were read from a single sample in a study of blood T cell repertoires in COVID-19. Sequencing used immunoSEQ multiplex PCR; TCRdb keeps in-frame clones, though not all of them. The sample records about 35,000 clones, around 84% being singletons. Sequenced sample: peripheral blood. The receptors stem from a man older than 75 with acute or convalescent COVID-19. Both conserved end residues are part of each CDR3. The D gene is left open where the match is weak. Clone size is stated in some rows and not others, as once, few, many or a class when expanded.

abundance,v_gene,j_gene,d_gene,CDR3nt,CDR3aa
-,TRBV3-1/TRBV3-2,TRBJ2-5,-,TGTGCCAGCAGCCACTCAGGGGCCGGGGAGACCCAGTACTTC,CASSHSGAGETQYF
-,TRBV28,TRBJ1-6,-,TGTGCCAGCAGTAGTCTAGGGGGCTCCTATAATTCACCCCTCCACTTT,CASSSLGGSYNSPLHF
-,TRBV6-5,TRBJ2-7,TRBD2,TGTGCCAGCAGTTACTCTGGGACTAGCTCCTACGAGCAGTACTTC,CASSYSGTSSYEQYF
few,TRBV7-2,TRBJ1-1,-,TGTGCCAGCAGCTCGATGGACAGGAACACTGAAGCTTTCTTT,CASSSMDRNTEAFF
-,TRBV11-3,TRBJ2-5,-,TGTGCCAGCAGCTTAGATGCGACACAAGAGACCCAGTACTTC,CASSLDATQETQYF
-,TRBV11-2,TRBJ2-7,TRBD1,TGTGCCAGCAGCCAGAGGACAGGGCGAGGCGAGCAGTACTTC,CASSQRTGRGEQYF
few,TRBV6-1,TRBJ2-1,-,TGTGCCAGCAGTGAAGCGGGGGGCTACAATGAGCAGTTCTTC,CASSEAGGYNEQFF
-,TRBV6-5,TRBJ2-2,TRBD1,TGTGCCAGCCGGGACAGGGGAAACACCGGGGAGCTGTTTTTT,CASRDRGNTGELFF
-,TRBV19,TRBJ1-4,TRBD1,TGTGCCAGTAGGAGACAGGGATTTGATGAAAAACTGTTTTTT,CASRRQGFDEKLFF
once,TRBV6-4,TRBJ2-3,-,TGTGCCACCCAGGAGGCTCTCAGCACAGATACGCAGTATTTT,CATQEALSTDTQYF
-,TRBV6-5,TRBJ2-3,-,TGTGCCAGCACCTCTTGGCGGGCAGGAACAGATACGCAGTATTTT,CASTSWRAGTDTQYF
-,TRBV7-9,TRBJ1-1,TRBD1,TGTGCCAGCAGCTTAGCGAGACAGGGGAGGACTGAAGCTTTCTTT,CASSLARQGRTEAFF
-,TRBV10-3,TRBJ1-5,-,TGTGCCATCAGCCCAGGACAGATCAATCAGCCCCAGCATTTT,CAISPGQINQPQHF
-,TRBV7-6,TRBJ1-1,-,TGTGCCAGCGCCATCGGGTCAGCGGGAAACACTGAAGCTTTCTTT,CASAIGSAGNTEAFF
-,TRBV20-1,TRBJ2-4,-,TGCAGTGCTAGTGATATTGGGGCAGCCAAAAACATTCAGTACTTC,CSASDIGAAKNIQYF
-,TRBV6-5,TRBJ1-5,-,TGTGCCAGCAGTCTCAGGGATAGCAATCAGCCCCAGCATTTT,CASSLRDSNQPQHF
few,TRBV12-5,TRBJ1-1,TRBD1,TGTGCTAGTGGTTCGGGACAGGGTGTCGAGGCTTTCTTT,CASGSGQGVEAFF
once,TRBV7-8,TRBJ2-3,-,TGTGCCAGCACCCCGGGGGAAACTAGCACAGATACGCAGTATTTT,CASTPGETSTDTQYF
-,TRBV14,TRBJ2-5,TRBD1,TGTGCCAGCAGCCAAACTGGACAGGGGACCCAGGGGACCCAGTACTTC,CASSQTGQGTQGTQYF
-,TRBV11-2,TRBJ2-3,-,TGTGCCAGCAGCTTAGGTCAACTAGCCGGCACAGATACGCAGTATTTT,CASSLGQLAGTDTQYF
-,TRBV9,TRBJ2-5,-,TGTGCCAGCAGCTCGACAGTTCAAGGAGGGGAGACCCAGTACTTC,CASSSTVQGGETQYF
-,TRBV29-1,TRBJ2-7,TRBD2,TGCAGCGCGGGGGGAGGAAGCTACGAGCAGTACTTC,CSAGGGSYEQYF
-,TRBV7-7,TRBJ2-7,TRBD1,TGTGCTAGCAGCTTAGGACAGGGGGCTACGTACGAGCAGTACTTC,CASSLGQGATYEQYF
-,TRBV9,TRBJ2-3,TRBD2,TGTGCCAGCAGCGTAGGGCTAGCGGTGAGCACAGATACGCAGTATTTT,CASSVGLAVSTDTQYF
once,TRBV7-3,TRBJ2-3,-,TGTGCCAGCAGCCCAAGCAGGGGTAAAGATACGCAGTATTTT,CASSPSRGKDTQYF
few,TRBV7-8,TRBJ2-7,TRBD1,TGTGCCAGCAGTCCTTACCGGGACAGGGTGTACGAGCAGTACTTC,CASSPYRDRVYEQYF
-,TRBV7-9,TRBJ1-2,TRBD1,TGTGCCAGCAGCGGACGGGACAGGGAGTACTATGGCTACACCTTC,CASSGRDREYYGYTF
-,TRBV18,TRBJ2-2,-,TGTGCCAGCTCCCCGATCGCGCGACAGCAAACCGGGGAGCTGTTTTTT,CASSPIARQQTGELFF
-,TRBV3-1/TRBV3-2,TRBJ2-3,-,TGTGCCAGCAGCCAAGTGCCAGATCTTAGCACAGATACGCAGTATTTT,CASSQVPDLSTDTQYF
-,TRBV21-1,TRBJ2-1,-,TGTGCCAGCAGCAACGATTTACCGGGGTCCTACAATGAGCAGTTCTTC,CASSNDLPGSYNEQFF
-,TRBV6-5,TRBJ1-1,TRBD1,TGTGCCACCCGGGGCGTTAACAGGGGGCGATCTTTCTTT,CATRGVNRGRSFF
many,TRBV12-3/TRBV12-4,TRBJ1-2,TRBD1,TGTGCCAGCAGCACTGGGACAGGCTATGGCTACACCTTC,CASSTGTGYGYTF
-,TRBV19,TRBJ2-7,TRBD2,TGTGCCAGCGGACTAGCGGGGCGCTACGAGCAGTACTTC,CASGLAGRYEQYF
-,TRBV29-1,TRBJ1-6,-,TGCAGCGTTGTAGGACAGCGGAGGAATAATTCACCCCTCCACTTT,CSVVGQRRNNSPLHF
-,TRBV9,TRBJ2-1,TRBD1,TGTGCCAGCAGCGTAGACCCGGACAGGGGACTTCATGAGCAGTTCTTC,CASSVDPDRGLHEQFF
-,TRBV12-3/TRBV12-4,TRBJ2-5,-,TGTGCCAGCACCCGGGGGAGACAAGAGACCCAGTACTTC,CASTRGRQETQYF
-,TRBV6-2/TRBV6-3,TRBJ2-5,TRBD2,TGTGCCAGCAGTTTCGGGACTAGCGGGGGGTTTAGGGTGGAGACCCAGTACTTC,CASSFGTSGGFRVETQYF
-,TRBV27,TRBJ2-1,TRBD2,TGTGCCAGCAGTCCCAATCCGCGGCTAGCGGGGTCTTCTTTCAATGAGCAGTTCTTC,CASSPNPRLAGSSFNEQFF
-,TRBV18,TRBJ2-1,TRBD2,TGTGCCAGCTCACCGGGACTAGCGGCCCAAGGGCGGGAGCAGTTCTTC,CASSPGLAAQGREQFF
-,TRBV7-3,TRBJ1-1,-,TGTGCCAGCAGCTTTGTCCTTATCAACACTGAAGCTTTCTTT,CASSFVLINTEAFF
-,TRBV2,TRBJ1-5,-,TGTGCCAGCAGACGCGACAGGCTGAATAGCAATCAGCCCCAGCATTTT,CASRRDRLNSNQPQHF
-,TRBV5-1,TRBJ2-3,TRBD2,TGCGCCAGCAGCTTGGCCTCCGGGGGTGGTAGCGGGTCCACAGATACGCAGTATTTT,CASSLASGGGSGSTDTQYF
-,TRBV4-1,TRBJ2-7,-,TGCGCCAGCAGCCCCCCCGGAGGGACGGAGAACTTC,CASSPPGGTENF
-,TRBV7-9,TRBJ1-1,-,TGTGCCAGCAGCTCCAAGCAGGGGTCGATCACTGAAGCTTTCTTT,CASSSKQGSITEAFF
-,TRBV11-2,TRBJ1-6,-,TGTGCCAGCAGCCCCTCGGACACCAGTTCACCCCTCCACTTT,CASSPSDTSSPLHF
-,TRBV4-1,TRBJ2-3,-,TGCGCCAGCAGCCAAGATCCGGGTGGTCCCCGACAGTATTTT,CASSQDPGGPRQYF
-,TRBV7-2,TRBJ1-5,-,TGTGCCAGCAGCCCAGATGGGGGCCAGCCCCAGCATTTT,CASSPDGGQPQHF
-,TRBV7-2,TRBJ2-2,-,TGTGCCAGCAGCTTAGAGGCGGGGCGGTCCGGGGAGCTGTTTTTT,CASSLEAGRSGELFF
-,TRBV4-2,TRBJ1-6,-,TGTGCCAGCAGCCAAGATCTCAACAGTAATTCACCCCTCCACTTT,CASSQDLNSNSPLHF
-,TRBV18,TRBJ2-5,-,TGTGCCAGCTCACCAGGGCAGAGTTTTGAGACCCAGTACTTC,CASSPGQSFETQYF
-,TRBV19,TRBJ1-1,-,TGTGCCAGTAGTATTCAAAAGGGTGTAGCGTTCTTT,CASSIQKGVAFF
-,TRBV19,TRBJ2-3,TRBD1,TGTGCCAGTGGAGGGACAGGGTCCGATACGCAGTATTTT,CASGGTGSDTQYF
-,TRBV7-2,TRBJ2-3,-,TGTGCCAGCAGCTCGCGATACTTCACAGATACGCAGTATTTT,CASSSRYFTDTQYF
-,TRBV7-9,TRBJ1-4,-,TGTGCCAGCAGCTTAGTTAGCTCAGGGAGGAATGAAAAACTGTTTTTT,CASSLVSSGRNEKLFF
few,TRBV20-1,TRBJ2-7,TRBD2,TGCAGTGCTAGTATTGGAGGGAAGCGGGGGGCCTCCCCCAGGCACGAGCAGTACTTC,CSASIGGKRGASPRHEQYF
-,TRBV5-6,TRBJ1-2,TRBD1,TGTGCCAGCAGCTTTACAGGGGGAAAATACGGCTACACCTTC,CASSFTGGKYGYTF
-,TRBV3-1/TRBV3-2,TRBJ1-6,-,TGTGCCAGCAGCCAGAGTTCTTCACCCCTCCACTTT,CASSQSSSPLHF
-,TRBV5-1,TRBJ1-2,-,TGCGCCAGCAGCTTGGTAGTTGAGAGTCATGGCTACACCTTC,CASSLVVESHGYTF
-,TRBV7-9,TRBJ2-5,TRBD2,TGTGCCAGCAGCTTAGTAGCTAGCGGGGGATTTAAAGAGACCCAGTACTTC,CASSLVASGGFKETQYF
-,TRBV30,TRBJ2-3,-,TGTGCCTGGACCCCGGGCAGGGGGGCCCCGAGGGATACGCAGTATTTT,CAWTPGRGAPRDTQYF